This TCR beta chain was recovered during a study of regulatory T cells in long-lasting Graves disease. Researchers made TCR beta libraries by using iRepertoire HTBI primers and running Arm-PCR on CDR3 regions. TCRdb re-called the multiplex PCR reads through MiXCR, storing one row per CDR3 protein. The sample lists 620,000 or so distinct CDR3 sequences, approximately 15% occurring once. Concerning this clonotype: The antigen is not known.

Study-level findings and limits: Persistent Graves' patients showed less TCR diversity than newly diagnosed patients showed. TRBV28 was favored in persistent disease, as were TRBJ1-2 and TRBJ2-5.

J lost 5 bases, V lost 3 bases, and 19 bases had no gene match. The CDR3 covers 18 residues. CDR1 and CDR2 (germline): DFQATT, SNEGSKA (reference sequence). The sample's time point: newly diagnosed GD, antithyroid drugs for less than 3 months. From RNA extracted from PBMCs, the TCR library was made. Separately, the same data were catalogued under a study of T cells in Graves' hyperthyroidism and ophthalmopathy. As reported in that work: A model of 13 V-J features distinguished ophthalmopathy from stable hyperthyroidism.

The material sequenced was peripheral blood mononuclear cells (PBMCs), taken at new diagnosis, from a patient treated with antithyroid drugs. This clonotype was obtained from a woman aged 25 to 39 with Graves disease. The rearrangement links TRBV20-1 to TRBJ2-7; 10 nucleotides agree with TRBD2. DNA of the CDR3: TGCAGTGCTAGGGGCGTGGTGGCTAGCGGGAGCCTGGTCCACGAGCAGTACTTC. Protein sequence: CSARGVVASGSLVHEQYF.